Listed here are 27 T cell receptor beta chains from one sample, sequenced in a study of CXCR3-negative and CXCR3-positive naive CD8 T cells. Study-wide results and caveats: Naive cells positive for CXCR3 carried more hydrophobic TRB CDR3s than CXCR3-negative ones.

The antigens of these receptors remain unknown. The authors made the TRB cDNA libraries by 5' RACE using UMI labels. TCRdb re-called the 5' RACE reads and shows each CDR3 protein once, DNA omitted. This sample contains about 5,800 distinct CDR3 sequences. Sequencing was carried out using naive CXCR3+ CD8+ T cells from blood. Regarding subset: CD45RO-CCR7+CD27+CD95- naive CD8+ T cells expressing CXCR3 (TNR3+). The receptors were sampled from a human donor in good health. Some clones in this sample may be carry-over from other donors' samples.

This clonotype is identified as medium-sized from frequency. The gene calls are TRBV10-3 and TRBJ2-7; TCRdb indicates TRBD1, and absent DNA this call remains unverified. The CDR3 is 17 amino acids. The germline V gene has CDR1 ENHRY and CDR2 SYGVKD. The CDR3 here is CAISESTGVLSYYEQYF.

The chain carries TRBV29-1 and TRBJ2-5; TCRdb names TRBD2, which stays unverified in the absence of DNA. The CDR3 runs 16 residues. Germline values: CDR1 SQVTM, CDR2 ANQGSEA. The CDR3 protein is CSVEDLLGLAWETQYF.

The genes are TRBV7-2 and TRBJ1-4; the D call of TRBD1 rests on TCRdb alone, since no DNA is present to check it. The CDR3 is 15 residues long. Germline V gene sequence: CDR1 SGHTA, CDR2 FQGNSA. CDR3 sequence reads: CASSPLSETNEKLFF. The full variable domain, rest sourced from reference TRBV7-2 and TRBJ1-4, is GAGVSQSPSNKVTEKGKDVELRCDPISGHTALYWYRQSLGQGLEFLIYFQGNSAPDKSGLPSDRFSAERTGGSVSTLTIQRTQQEDSAVYLCASSPLSETNEKLFFGSGTQLSVL.

Its frequency marks this clonotype as medium-sized. CDR3 amino acids: CASSQEMYASYEQYF. This sequence joins TRBV4-2 and TRBJ2-7. This CDR3 has 15 amino acids. CDR1 and CDR2 (germline): LGHNA, YNFKEQ.

Its frequency marks this clonotype as medium-sized. V gene TRBV10-3 combines with J gene TRBJ1-2; TCRdb's assignment of TRBD1 cannot be checked, as there is no DNA. Per germline, CDR1 ENHRY and CDR2 SYGVKD. There are 18 residues in the CDR3. This CDR3 is CAISELWERRDRGYGYTF.

This sequence joins TRBV2 and TRBJ2-7. The V gene's germline CDR1 is SNHLY and CDR2 FYNNEI. The CDR3 is 11 residues long. The CDR3 protein is CASEKGPEQYF.

In terms of frequency, this clonotype is medium-sized. The chain combines TRBV7-8 with TRBJ2-3. The length of the CDR3 is 14 residues. CDR1 and CDR2 from the germline V gene are SGHVS and FQNEAQ. CDR3 region: CASSLLGGTDTQYF.

The chain links TRBV7-6 to TRBJ2-7. CDR3 length equals 12 residues. Per germline, CDR1 SGHVS and CDR2 FNYEAQ. The CDR3 sequence is CASSYSSYEQYF.

The chain is built from TRBV7-6 and TRBJ2-1. Germline V gives CDR1 SGHVS, CDR2 FNYEAQ. The CDR3 has 15 amino acids. The CDR3 loop is CASSQSGSPYNEQFF.

This clonotype shows up as medium-sized by frequency. The rearrangement uses TRBV29-1 and TRBJ1-1; TCRdb indicates TRBD1, and absent DNA this call remains unverified. This CDR3 comprises 13 residues. Germline V gene data show CDR1 as SQVTM and CDR2 as ANQGSEA. The chain's CDR3 is CSAFSGTGYEAFF.

The V gene is TRBV6-2 or TRBV6-3, the J gene TRBJ2-1. The germline V gene has CDR1 MNHEY and CDR2 SVGEGT. The CDR3 runs to 14 residues. The CDR3 sequence is CASSYPYLNNEQFF.

V and J are TRBV7-8 and TRBJ2-1. CDR3 size: 15 residues. The germline CDR1 and CDR2 sequences are SGHVS and FQNEAQ. CDR3 sequence: CASSFRSRSYNEKFF.

This clonotype shows up as medium-sized (0.01 to 0.1%) by frequency. This chain connects TRBV29-1 to TRBJ1-2. Germline values: CDR1 SQVTM, CDR2 ANQGSEA. This CDR3 comprises 11 residues. The CDR3 spells CSVEEEYGYTF. The full variable domain, its missing parts supplied by reference TRBV29-1 and TRBJ1-2, is SAVISQKPSRDICQRGTSLTIQCQVDSQVTMMFWYRQQPGQSLTLIATANQGSEATYESGFVIDKFPISRPNLTFSTLTVSNMSPEDSSIYLCSVEEEYGYTFGSGTRLTVV.

The rearrangement links TRBV5-1 to TRBJ2-7. CDR1 SGHRS and CDR2 YFSETQ come from the germline V gene. The CDR3 runs to 13 residues. The CDR3 loop reads CASSLDIAYEQYF.

The rearrangement links TRBV5-1 to TRBJ2-7. The CDR3 is made up of 16 amino acids. Germline loops: CDR1 SGHRS, CDR2 YFSETQ. This CDR3 reads CASSLADGRRTYEQYF.

The J gene is TRBJ2-1, the V gene TRBV4-2; the TCRdb D gene call, TRBD1, has no DNA to confirm it. The germline CDR1 and CDR2 sequences are LGHNA and YNFKEQ. This CDR3 spans 16 amino acids. The CDR3 sequence is CASSQSRQGLGNEQFF.

This chain joins TRBV18 and TRBJ2-1; lacking DNA, the TRBD1 call made by TCRdb goes unchecked. The CDR3 loop spans 16 amino acids. CDR1 is KGHSH and CDR2 is LQKENI in the germline V gene. CDR3 loop: CASSPIASSHYNEQFF.

The chain has TRBV6-6 and TRBJ2-5; TCRdb calls TRBD1, which cannot be checked without DNA. The V gene's germline CDR1 is MNHNY and CDR2 SVGAGI (reference sequence). CDR3 length: 14 amino acids. The CDR3 here is CASSYATGIVTQYF.

V usage is TRBV14 and J usage is TRBJ2-7; TCRdb names TRBD1, which stays unverified in the absence of DNA. Germline CDR1 reads SGHDN; CDR2 reads FVKESK. CDR3 length equals 17 residues. The CDR3 reads CASSQEERPYPGYEQYF.

The rearrangement links TRBV30 to TRBJ2-1. The germline gives CDR1 GTSNPN, CDR2 SVGIG (reference sequence). The CDR3 sequence is 12 residues long. CDR3 residues: CEWSRGFNEQFF. Full variable domain (outside the CDR3, taken from reference TRBV30 and TRBJ2-1): SQTIHQWPATLVQPVGSPLSLECTVEGTSNPNLYWYRQAAGRGLQLLFYSVGIGQISSEVPQNLSASRPQDRQFILSSKKLLLSDSGFYLCEWSRGFNEQFFGPGTRLTVL.

Measured by frequency, this clonotype is medium-sized. The chain joins TRBV5-1 to TRBJ2-5; without DNA, the TCRdb call of TRBD1 cannot be checked. Per the germline V gene, CDR1 is SGHRS and CDR2 is YFSETQ. The CDR3 runs 16 residues. The CDR3 loop reads CASSLGQGFLQETQYF. Together with reference TRBV5-1 and TRBJ2-5, the CDR3 gives the full variable domain: KAGVTQTPRYLIKTRGQQVTLSCSPISGHRSVSWYQQTPGQGLQFLFEYFSETQRNKGNFPGRFSGRQFSNSRSEMNVSTLELGDSALYLCASSLGQGFLQETQYFGPGTRLLVL.

The rearrangement uses TRBV3-1 and TRBJ2-1; with no DNA, the TCRdb D assignment of TRBD2 cannot be verified. The germline V gene encodes CDR1 LGHDT and CDR2 YNNKEL (reference sequence). This CDR3 contains 15 residues. The CDR3 here is CASSPGLGARDEQFF.

By frequency, this clonotype registers medium-sized. This sequence joins TRBV29-1 and TRBJ2-7; checking the TCRdb D call of TRBD2 is not possible without DNA. The CDR3 is 16 amino acids. Per the germline V gene, CDR1 is SQVTM and CDR2 is ANQGSEA. This chain's CDR3 is CSVTGLAGGPDEEQYF.

This clonotype shows up as medium-sized by frequency. The chain combines TRBV7-9 with TRBJ2-1; without DNA, the TCRdb call of TRBD1 cannot be checked. This CDR3 is built from 15 residues. Germline V gene data show CDR1 as SEHNR and CDR2 as FQNEAQ (reference sequence). CDR3 protein: CASSSTGDPDFEQFF.

The V gene is TRBV5-1, the J gene TRBJ2-7; TCRdb gives TRBD1 as the D gene, but with no DNA this cannot be confirmed. There are 14 residues in the CDR3. Germline CDR1 reads SGHRS; CDR2 reads YFSETQ. The chain's CDR3 is CASSLASTGDEQYF.

This sequence joins TRBV29-1 and TRBJ2-1; TCRdb reports TRBD1, a call that lacks DNA to check it against. Germline V gene data show CDR1 as SQVTM and CDR2 as ANQGSEA. The CDR3 sequence is 12 residues long. The CDR3 sequence is CSVPWGVGEQFF.

This clonotype counts as medium-sized (0.01 to 0.1%) by frequency. V gene TRBV29-1 combines with J gene TRBJ2-1. Germline CDR1 is SQVTM and CDR2 is ANQGSEA. The CDR3 length is 14 residues. This CDR3 reads CSVEDQGLNNEQFF.